This T cell receptor beta chain was observed in a study of vaccination effects on CD4 cells after COVID-19. Study information: A few convalescent patients underwent early and late post-vaccination sampling.

From germline, CDR1 is SGHTA and CDR2 FQGNSA. The CDR3 contains 16 residues. Between the trimmed V and J ends, which lost 1 base and 1 base, there was a span of 11 bases. Libraries were prepared by immunoSEQ multiplex PCR; TCRdb keeps only in-frame clonotypes and omits some of them. The sample shows 17,000 or so clones, 76% of them seen only once. On this clone itself: Its antigen is undetermined.

Whole-study results and caveats: Early post-infection timepoints were absent, and convalescent patients were few.

Before sequencing, viral peptide pools were used by the ViraFEST assay to expand antigen-specific CD4+ T cells. Investigators separated out CD4+ T cells once about eleven days of culture had passed. Sometime from March through December 2020, the person acquired a SARS-CoV-2 infection that PCR confirmed. Each participant received a vaccine that was either BNT162b2 or mRNA-1273, given as two doses. IL-2 medium was substituted for half the medium on days 3 and 7. This TCR derives from a human donor who had a prior SARS-CoV-2 infection. The sequencing used CD4+ T cells from PBMCs cultured with SARS-CoV-2 spike peptides, collected after COVID-19 vaccination. The rearrangement uses TRBV7-2 and TRBJ1-5, with D perhaps TRBD1 (5 bases). The chain's CDR3 is CASSLDRTRSNQPQHF. DNA of the CDR3: TGTGCCAGCAGCTTAGACAGGACAAGAAGCAATCAGCCCCAGCATTTT.